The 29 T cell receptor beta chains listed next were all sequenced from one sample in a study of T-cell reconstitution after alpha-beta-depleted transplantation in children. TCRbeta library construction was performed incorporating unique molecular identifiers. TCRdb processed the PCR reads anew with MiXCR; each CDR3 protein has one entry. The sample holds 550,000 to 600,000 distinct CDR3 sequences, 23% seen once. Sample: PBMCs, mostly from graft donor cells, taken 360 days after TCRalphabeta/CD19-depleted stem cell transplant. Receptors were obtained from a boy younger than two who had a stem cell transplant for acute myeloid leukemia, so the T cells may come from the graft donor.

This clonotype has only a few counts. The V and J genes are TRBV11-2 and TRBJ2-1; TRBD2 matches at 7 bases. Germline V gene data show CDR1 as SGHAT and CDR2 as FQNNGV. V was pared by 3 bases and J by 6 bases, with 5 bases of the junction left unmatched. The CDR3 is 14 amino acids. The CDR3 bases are TGTGCCAGCAGCTTTGGACTAGGGGTCAATGAGCAGTTCTTC. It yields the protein CASSFGLGVNEQFF.

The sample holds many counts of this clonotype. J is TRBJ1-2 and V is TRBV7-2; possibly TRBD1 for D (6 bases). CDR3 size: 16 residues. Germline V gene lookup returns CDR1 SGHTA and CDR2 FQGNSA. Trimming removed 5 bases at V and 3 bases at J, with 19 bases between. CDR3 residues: CASSKRGDPDYYGYTF. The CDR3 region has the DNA TGTGCCAGCAGCAAAAGGGGGGATCCGGATTACTATGGCTACACCTTC.

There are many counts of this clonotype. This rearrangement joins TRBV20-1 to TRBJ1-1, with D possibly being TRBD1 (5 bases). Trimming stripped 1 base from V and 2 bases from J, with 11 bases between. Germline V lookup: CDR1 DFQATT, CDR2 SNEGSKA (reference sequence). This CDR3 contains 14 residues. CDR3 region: CSARVGQYNTEAFF. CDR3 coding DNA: TGCAGTGCTAGAGTGGGGCAGTATAACACTGAAGCTTTCTTT.

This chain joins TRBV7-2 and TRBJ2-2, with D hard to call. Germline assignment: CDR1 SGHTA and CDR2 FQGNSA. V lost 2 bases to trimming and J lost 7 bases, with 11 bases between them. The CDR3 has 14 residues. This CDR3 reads CASSLTLVFGELFF. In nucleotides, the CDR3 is TGTGCCAGCAGCTTAACTCTAGTTTTCGGGGAGCTGTTTTTT.

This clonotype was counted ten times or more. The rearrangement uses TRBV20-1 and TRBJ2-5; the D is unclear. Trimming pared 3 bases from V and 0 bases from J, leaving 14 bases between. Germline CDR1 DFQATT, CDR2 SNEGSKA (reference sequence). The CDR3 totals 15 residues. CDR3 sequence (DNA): TGCAGTGCTAGTTTGCCAGCCCCAAACCAAGAGACCCAGTACTTC. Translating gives CSASLPAPNQETQYF.

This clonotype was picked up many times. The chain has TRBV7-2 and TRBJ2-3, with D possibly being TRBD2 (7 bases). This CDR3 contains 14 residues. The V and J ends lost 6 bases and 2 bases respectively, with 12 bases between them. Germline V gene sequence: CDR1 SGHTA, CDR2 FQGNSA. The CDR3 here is CASSLGGPTDTQYF. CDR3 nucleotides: TGTGCCAGCAGTTTGGGGGGGCCCACAGATACGCAGTATTTT.

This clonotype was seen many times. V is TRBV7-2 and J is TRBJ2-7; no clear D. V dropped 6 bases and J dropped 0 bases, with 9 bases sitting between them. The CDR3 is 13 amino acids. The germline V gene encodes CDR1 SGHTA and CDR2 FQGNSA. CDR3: CASRHKSSYEQYF. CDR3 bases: TGTGCCAGCAGACATAAGAGCTCCTACGAGCAGTACTTC.

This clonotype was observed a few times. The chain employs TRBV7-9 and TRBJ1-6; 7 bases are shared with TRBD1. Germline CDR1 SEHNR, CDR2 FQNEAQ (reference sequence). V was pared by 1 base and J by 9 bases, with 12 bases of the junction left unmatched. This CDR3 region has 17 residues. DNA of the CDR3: TGTGCCAGCAGCTTAGTTTCGGGACAGAACTTTGGTTCACCCCTCCACTTT. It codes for CASSLVSGQNFGSPLHF.

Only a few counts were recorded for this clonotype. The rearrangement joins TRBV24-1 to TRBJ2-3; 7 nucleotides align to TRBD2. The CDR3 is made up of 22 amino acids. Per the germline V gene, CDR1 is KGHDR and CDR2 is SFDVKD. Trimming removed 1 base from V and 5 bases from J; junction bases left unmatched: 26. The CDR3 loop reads CATSDFPRGGALKRGLLDTQYF. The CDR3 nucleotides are TGTGCCACCAGTGATTTCCCCCGGGGTGGTGCCCTGAAGCGGGGTTTACTAGATACGCAGTATTTT.

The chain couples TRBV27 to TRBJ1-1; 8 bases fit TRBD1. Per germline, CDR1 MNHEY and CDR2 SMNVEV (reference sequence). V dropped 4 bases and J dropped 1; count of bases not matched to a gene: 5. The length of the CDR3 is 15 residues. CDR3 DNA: TGTGCCAGCAGTTGGGGTGACAGGGGGAACACTGAAGCTTTCTTT. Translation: CASSWGDRGNTEAFF.

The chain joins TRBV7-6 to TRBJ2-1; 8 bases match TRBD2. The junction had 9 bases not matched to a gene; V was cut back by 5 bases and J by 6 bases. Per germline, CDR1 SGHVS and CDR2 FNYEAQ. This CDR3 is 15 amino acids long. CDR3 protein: CASSTRAGEPNEQFF. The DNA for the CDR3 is TGTGCCAGCAGCACACGAGCGGGGGAACCCAATGAGCAGTTCTTC.

CDR3 amino acids: CASSQDTGAQPQHF. The CDR3 region has the DNA TGTGCCAGCAGCCAGGACACAGGGGCGCAGCCCCAGCATTTT. The V call is TRBV4-2, the J call TRBJ1-5, with 7 bases lining up with TRBD1. V lost 3 bases to trimming and J lost 7 bases; unmatched junction nucleotides: 6. The CDR3 contains 14 residues. From germline, CDR1 is LGHNA and CDR2 YNFKEQ.

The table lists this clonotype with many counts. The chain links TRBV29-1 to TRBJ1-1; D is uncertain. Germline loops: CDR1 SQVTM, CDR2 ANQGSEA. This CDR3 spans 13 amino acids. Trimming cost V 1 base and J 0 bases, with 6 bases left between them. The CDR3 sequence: CSVEGLMNTEAFF. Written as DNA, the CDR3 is TGCAGCGTTGAAGGGCTGATGAACACTGAAGCTTTCTTT. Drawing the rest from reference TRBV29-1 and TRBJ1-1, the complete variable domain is SAVISQKPSRDICQRGTSLTIQCQVDSQVTMMFWYRQQPGQSLTLIATANQGSEATYESGFVIDKFPISRPNLTFSTLTVSNMSPEDSSIYLCSVEGLMNTEAFFGQGTRLTVV.

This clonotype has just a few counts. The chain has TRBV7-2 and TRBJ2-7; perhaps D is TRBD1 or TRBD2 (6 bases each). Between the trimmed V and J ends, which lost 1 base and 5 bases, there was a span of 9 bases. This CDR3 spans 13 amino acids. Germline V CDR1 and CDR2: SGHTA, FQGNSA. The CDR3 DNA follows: TGTGCCAGCAGCTTAGAGGAGGGGGACGAGCAGTACTTC. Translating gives CASSLEEGDEQYF. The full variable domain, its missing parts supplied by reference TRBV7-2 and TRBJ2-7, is GAGVSQSPSNKVTEKGKDVELRCDPISGHTALYWYRQSLGQGLEFLIYFQGNSAPDKSGLPSDRFSAERTGGSVSTLTIQRTQQEDSAVYLCASSLEEGDEQYFGPGTRLTVT.

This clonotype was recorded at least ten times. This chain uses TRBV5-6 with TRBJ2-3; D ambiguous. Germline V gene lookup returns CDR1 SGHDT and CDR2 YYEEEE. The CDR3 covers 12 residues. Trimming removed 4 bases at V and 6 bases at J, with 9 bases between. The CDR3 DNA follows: TGTGCCAGCAGCCGCGTCCCGGATACGCAGTATTTT. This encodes CASSRVPDTQYF. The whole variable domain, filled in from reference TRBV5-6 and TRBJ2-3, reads DAGVTQSPTHLIKTRGQQVTLRCSPKSGHDTVSWYQQALGQGPQFIFQYYEEEERQRGNFPDRFSGHQFPNYSSELNVNALLLGDSALYLCASSRVPDTQYFGPGTRLTVL.

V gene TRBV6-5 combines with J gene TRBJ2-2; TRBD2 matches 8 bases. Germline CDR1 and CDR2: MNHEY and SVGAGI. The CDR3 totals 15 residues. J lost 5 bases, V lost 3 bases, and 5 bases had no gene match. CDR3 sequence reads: CASSYRGGSTGELFF. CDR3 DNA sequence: TGTGCCAGCAGTTATCGGGGGGGCAGTACCGGGGAGCTGTTTTTT.

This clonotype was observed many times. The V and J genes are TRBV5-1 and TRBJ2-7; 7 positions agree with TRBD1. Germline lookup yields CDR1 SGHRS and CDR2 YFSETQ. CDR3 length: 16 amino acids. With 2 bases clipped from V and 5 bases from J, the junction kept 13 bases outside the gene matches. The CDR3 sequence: CASSFGLQGNADEQYF. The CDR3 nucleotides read TGCGCCAGCAGCTTCGGCTTACAGGGGAATGCCGACGAGCAGTACTTC.

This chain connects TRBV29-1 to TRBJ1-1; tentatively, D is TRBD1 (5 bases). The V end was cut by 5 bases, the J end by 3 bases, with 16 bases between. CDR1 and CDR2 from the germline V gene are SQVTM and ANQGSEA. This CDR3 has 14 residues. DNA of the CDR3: TGCAGCGTTACTTCGGGGGGAAGGTACACTGAAGCTTTCTTT. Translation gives CSVTSGGRYTEAFF.

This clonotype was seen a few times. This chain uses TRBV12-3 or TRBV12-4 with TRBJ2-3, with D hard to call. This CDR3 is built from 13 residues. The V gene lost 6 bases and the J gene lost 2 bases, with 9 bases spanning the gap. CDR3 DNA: TGTGCCAGCAGCTTTGGGAACACAGATACGCAGTATTTT. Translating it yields CASSFGNTDTQYF.

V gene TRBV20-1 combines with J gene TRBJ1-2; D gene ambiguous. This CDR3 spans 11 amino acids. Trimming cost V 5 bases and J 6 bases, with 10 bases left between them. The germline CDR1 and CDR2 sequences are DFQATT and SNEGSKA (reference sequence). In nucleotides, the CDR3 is TGCAGTGCTTTTAGGTCGGATGGCTACACCTTC. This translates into CSAFRSDGYTF.

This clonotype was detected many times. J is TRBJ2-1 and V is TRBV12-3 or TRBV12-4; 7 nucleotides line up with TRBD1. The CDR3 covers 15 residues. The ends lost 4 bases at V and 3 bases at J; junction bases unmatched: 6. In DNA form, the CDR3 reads TGTGCCAGCAGTTCACCGGGACAGAACTACAATGAGCAGTTCTTC. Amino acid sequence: CASSSPGQNYNEQFF.

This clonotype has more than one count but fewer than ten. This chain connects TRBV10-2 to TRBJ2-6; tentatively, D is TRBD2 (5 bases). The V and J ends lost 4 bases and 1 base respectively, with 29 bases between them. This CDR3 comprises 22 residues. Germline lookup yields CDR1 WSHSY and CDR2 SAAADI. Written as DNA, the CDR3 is TGCGCCAGCAGTGTCTACGTCCCGGTGGCTCGAGGGCCCGGATCTGGGGCCAACGTCCTGACTTTC. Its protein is CASSVYVPVARGPGSGANVLTF.

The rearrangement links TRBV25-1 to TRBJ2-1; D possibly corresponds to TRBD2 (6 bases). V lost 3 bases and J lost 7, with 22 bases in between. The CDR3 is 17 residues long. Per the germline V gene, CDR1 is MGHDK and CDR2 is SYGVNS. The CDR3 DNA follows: TGTGCCAGCAGTGATAGGATGGGGTTAGCAGGAGGGAATGAGCAGTTCTTC. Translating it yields CASSDRMGLAGGNEQFF.

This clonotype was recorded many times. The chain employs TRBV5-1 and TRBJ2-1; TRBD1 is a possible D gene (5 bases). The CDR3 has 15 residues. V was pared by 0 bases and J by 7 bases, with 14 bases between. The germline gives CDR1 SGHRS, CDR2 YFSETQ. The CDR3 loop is CASSLEAGYWNEQFF. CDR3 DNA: TGCGCCAGCAGCTTGGAGGCAGGGTATTGGAATGAGCAGTTCTTC.

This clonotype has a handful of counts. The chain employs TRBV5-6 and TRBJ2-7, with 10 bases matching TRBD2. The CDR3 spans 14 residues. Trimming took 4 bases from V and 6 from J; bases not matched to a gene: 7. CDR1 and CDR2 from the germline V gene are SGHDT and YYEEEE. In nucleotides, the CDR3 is TGTGCCAGCAGCGTGGGAGCGGGGGGGGTCGAGCAGTACTTC. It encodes CASSVGAGGVEQYF.

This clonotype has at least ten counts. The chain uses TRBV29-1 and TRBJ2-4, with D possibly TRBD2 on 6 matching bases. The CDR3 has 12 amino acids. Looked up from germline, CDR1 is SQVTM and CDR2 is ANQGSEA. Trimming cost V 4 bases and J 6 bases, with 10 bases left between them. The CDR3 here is CSVVKGLNIQYF. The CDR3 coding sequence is TGCAGCGTTGTGAAGGGACTAAACATTCAGTACTTC.

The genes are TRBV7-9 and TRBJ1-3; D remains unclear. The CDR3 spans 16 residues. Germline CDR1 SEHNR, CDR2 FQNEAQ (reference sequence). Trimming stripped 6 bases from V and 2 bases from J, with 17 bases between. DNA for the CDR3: TGTGCCAGCAGGAAAGGAGCAGTTTTAACTGGAAACACCATATATTTT. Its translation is CASRKGAVLTGNTIYF.

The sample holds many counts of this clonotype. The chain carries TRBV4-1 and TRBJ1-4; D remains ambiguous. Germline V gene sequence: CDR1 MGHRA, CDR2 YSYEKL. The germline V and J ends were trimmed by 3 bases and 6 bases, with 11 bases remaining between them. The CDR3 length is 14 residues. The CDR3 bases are TGCGCCAGCAGCCATTTATTTGGGGATGAAAAACTGTTTTTT. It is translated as CASSHLFGDEKLFF.

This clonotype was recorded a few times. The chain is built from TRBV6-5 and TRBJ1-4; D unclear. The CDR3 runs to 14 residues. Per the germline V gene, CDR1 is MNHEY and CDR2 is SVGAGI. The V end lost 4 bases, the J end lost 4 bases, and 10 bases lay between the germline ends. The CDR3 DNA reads TGTGCCAGCAGTTTTGGACCGAGTAATGAAAAACTGTTTTTT. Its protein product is CASSFGPSNEKLFF.